The rows below give T cell receptor beta chains drawn from one sample of a study of STAT3 mutations in large granular lymphocyte leukemia. Data came from immunoSEQ multiplex PCR; TCRdb stores just in-frame clones and leaves some out. The repertoire holds approximately 5,500 clones, with about 35% as singletons. Source material: peripheral blood mononuclear cells. The receptors shown here come from a woman aged 40 to 55 with T-cell large granular lymphocyte leukemia. Some clones in this sample may be carry-over from other donors' samples. CDR3s include the opening cysteine and the closing phenylalanine or tryptophan. D genes are given only for firm matches. For some rows the clone size is stated as once, few or many, or as a class when expanded; others skip it.

d_call	clone_size	v_call	j_call	cdr3_aa	cdr3_nt
.	.	TRBV6-5	TRBJ2-1	CASSYPGNEQFF	TGTGCCAGCAGTTACCCAGGGAATGAGCAGTTCTTC
.	.	TRBV4-1	TRBJ2-7	CASSLGGPSYEQYF	TGCGCCAGCAGCCTAGGCGGCCCTTCCTACGAGCAGTACTTC
.	.	TRBV5-1	TRBJ2-5	CASSVPGETQYF	TGCGCCAGCAGTGTCCCAGGAGAGACCCAGTACTTC
TRBD1	few	TRBV10-2	TRBJ1-2	CASGGGQDNGYTF	TGCGCCAGCGGGGGCGGACAGGACAATGGCTACACCTTC
.	.	TRBV5-6	TRBJ2-1	CASSLGGVREYEQFF	TGTGCCAGCAGCTTGGGCGGGGTAAGAGAGTATGAGCAGTTCTTC
.	few	TRBV7-9	TRBJ2-3	CASSLVVGTDTQYF	TGTGCCAGCAGCTTAGTGGTCGGGACTGATACGCAGTATTTT
.	.	TRBV5-1	TRBJ2-3	CASSLSGRDTQYF	TGCGCCAGCAGCTTGTCCGGGCGGGATACGCAGTATTTT
TRBD1	.	TRBV5-1	TRBJ2-7	CASSFVPVGQGEFEQYF	TGCGCCAGCAGCTTCGTTCCGGTGGGACAGGGGGAGTTCGAGCAGTACTTC
TRBD1	.	TRBV6-5	TRBJ1-2	CASSYSGTGGLYGYTF	TGTGCCAGCAGTTACTCTGGGACAGGGGGCTTATATGGCTACACCTTC
.	.	TRBV4-2	TRBJ2-7	CASSQVQGRDYEQYF	TGTGCCAGCAGCCAAGTACAGGGTCGAGACTACGAGCAGTACTTC
TRBD1	.	TRBV4-3	TRBJ2-7	CASSQDPPTGGSYEQYF	TGCGCCAGCAGCCAAGACCCTCCGACAGGGGGGTCCTACGAGCAGTACTTC
.	.	TRBV27	TRBJ1-2	CASSLSRGGYGYTF	TGTGCCAGCAGCCTTTCGAGGGGGGGATATGGCTACACCTTC
TRBD1	.	TRBV7-3	TRBJ1-5	CASSLTGQSNQPQHF	TGTGCCAGCAGCTTAACGGGACAGAGCAATCAGCCCCAGCATTTT
TRBD1	few	TRBV18	TRBJ2-7	CASSDRGLTYEQYF	TGTGCCAGCTCGGACAGGGGGCTGACCTACGAGCAGTACTTC
TRBD2	few	TRBV4-2	TRBJ2-2	CASSQDLGGVAPTGELFF	TGTGCCAGCAGCCAAGACTTGGGAGGGGTAGCGCCCACCGGGGAGCTGTTTTTT
.	.	TRBV13	TRBJ2-5	CASSRGRVRETQYF	TGTGCCAGCAGTAGGGGGAGGGTTCGGGAGACCCAGTACTTC
.	.	TRBV7-8	TRBJ2-6	CASSSPAGGANVLTF	TGTGCCAGCAGCTCACCCGCAGGAGGGGCCAACGTCCTGACTTTC
.	.	TRBV27	TRBJ2-7	CASLGGSAPYEQYF	TGTGCCAGTTTAGGAGGGAGTGCCCCCTACGAGCAGTACTTC
TRBD1	.	TRBV18	TRBJ1-1	CASSPGTGDRNAEAFF	TGTGCCAGCTCACCCGGGACAGGGGATCGGAACGCTGAAGCTTTCTTT
TRBD1	.	TRBV5-4	TRBJ2-7	CASSLAGQGGTYEQYF	TGTGCCAGCAGCTTAGCGGGACAGGGTGGTACCTACGAGCAGTACTTC
.	few	TRBV10-3	TRBJ1-1	CAISDRGGTEAFF	TGTGCCATCAGTGACAGGGGAGGCACTGAAGCTTTCTTT
.	.	TRBV7-2	TRBJ2-1	CASSLEAGEQFF	TGTGCCAGCAGCTTAGAGGCGGGTGAGCAGTTCTTC
.	.	TRBV27	TRBJ1-1	CASSLQGGTEAFF	TGTGCCAGCAGTTTACAGGGAGGGACTGAAGCTTTCTTT
.	.	TRBV19	TRBJ1-5	CASSIQNRGNQPQHF	TGTGCCAGTAGTATACAAAACAGGGGCAATCAGCCCCAGCATTTT
TRBD1	.	TRBV15	TRBJ2-7	CATSTPGQGAYEQYF	TGTGCCACCAGCACCCCCGGACAGGGGGCCTACGAGCAGTACTTC
TRBD2	.	TRBV2	TRBJ2-7	CASGLAAYEQYF	TGTGCCAGTGGACTAGCGGCCTACGAGCAGTACTTC
TRBD1	once	TRBV29-1	TRBJ2-5	CSVGPPGGGLFTQYF	TGCAGCGTTGGGCCCCCAGGGGGCGGGCTGTTCACCCAGTACTTC
.	.	TRBV27	TRBJ1-1	CASSLRLNTEAFF	TGTGCCAGCAGTTTACGTTTGAACACTGAAGCTTTCTTT
.	.	TRBV19	TRBJ2-1	CASSISYGWNEQFF	TGTGCCAGTAGTATTTCCTACGGTTGGAATGAGCAGTTCTTC
TRBD2	.	TRBV30	TRBJ2-1	CAGEGEVNEQFF	TGTGCCGGGGAGGGAGAAGTGAATGAGCAGTTCTTC
TRBD2	few	TRBV5-1	TRBJ2-7	CASSTGGTTYEQYF	TGCGCCAGCAGCACGGGGGGTACCACCTACGAGCAGTACTTC
.	.	TRBV5-1	TRBJ1-2	CASSFVQDSPIYGYTF	TGCGCCAGCAGCTTCGTTCAGGACAGCCCCATCTATGGCTACACCTTC
.	few	TRBV15	TRBJ2-7	CATSLGGTLPEQYF	TGTGCCACCTCCCTAGGGGGGACTCTTCCCGAGCAGTACTTC
.	few	TRBV7-9	TRBJ2-5	CASKRGNQETQYF	TGTGCCAGCAAACGAGGGAACCAAGAGACCCAGTACTTC
TRBD1	.	TRBV4-3	TRBJ2-7	CASSQGQGSYEQYF	TGCGCCAGCAGCCAGGGACAGGGGTCATACGAGCAGTACTTC
TRBD2	.	TRBV7-9	TRBJ2-5	CASSSSGRGYQETQYF	TGTGCCAGCAGCTCTAGCGGGAGGGGGTACCAAGAGACCCAGTACTTC
.	.	TRBV7-7	TRBJ2-5	CASSFDRQETQYF	TGTGCTAGCAGCTTTGACAGGCAAGAGACCCAGTACTTC
.	.	TRBV5-1	TRBJ2-1	CASSLGPTGVSYNEQFF	TGCGCCAGCAGCTTGGGGCCCACGGGAGTCTCCTACAATGAGCAGTTCTTC
.	.	TRBV14	TRBJ2-1	CASSPQAHLIPNEQFF	TGTGCCAGCAGCCCCCAAGCACACCTCATCCCCAATGAGCAGTTCTTC
.	.	TRBV5-1	TRBJ2-3	CASRPEGDTQYF	TGCGCCAGCAGACCGGAGGGAGATACGCAGTATTTT
.	few	TRBV18	TRBJ1-2	CASSPQPGAYGYTF	TGTGCCAGCTCACCACAACCGGGGGCGTATGGCTACACCTTC
.	.	TRBV5-4	TRBJ2-3	CASSRDLSDTQYF	TGTGCCAGCAGCCGGGACTTGTCAGATACGCAGTATTTT
TRBD2	.	TRBV7-9	TRBJ2-5	CASSLGLPAGGSETQYF	TGTGCCAGCAGCTTGGGCCTCCCAGCGGGAGGGAGCGAGACCCAGTACTTC
TRBD1	.	TRBV7-9	TRBJ1-4	CASSLRQGATNEKLFF	TGTGCCAGCAGCTTACGACAGGGGGCTACTAATGAAAAACTGTTTTTT
.	.	TRBV7-3	TRBJ1-1	CASSLAGTNTEAFF	TGTGCCAGCAGCTTAGCAGGGACGAACACTGAAGCTTTCTTT
TRBD1	few	TRBV27	TRBJ2-7	CASSLEGQGPYEQYF	TGTGCCAGCAGTCTTGAGGGACAGGGGCCCTACGAGCAGTACTTC
TRBD1	.	TRBV6-5	TRBJ1-4	CASSRGQTPGEKLFF	TGTGCCAGCAGTAGGGGACAGACCCCGGGTGAAAAACTGTTTTTT
TRBD2	.	TRBV9	TRBJ2-5	CASSVGGSGHQETQYF	TGTGCCAGCAGCGTAGGGGGTAGCGGGCACCAAGAGACCCAGTACTTC
.	.	TRBV29-1	TRBJ1-2	CSVLPGTEYGYTF	TGCAGCGTCCTTCCCGGGACGGAGTATGGCTACACCTTC
.	.	TRBV11-2	TRBJ2-5	CASSPSSQGGPRETQYF	TGTGCCAGCAGCCCGAGCTCTCAGGGGGGACCTAGAGAGACCCAGTACTTC
TRBD1	few	TRBV30	TRBJ2-7	CAFVRQGLYEQYF	TGTGCCTTTGTCCGACAGGGTCTCTACGAGCAGTACTTC
TRBD1	.	TRBV7-2	TRBJ1-2	CATRGDRVYGYTF	TGTGCCACTCGGGGAGACAGGGTCTATGGCTACACCTTC
TRBD2	few	TRBV5-1	TRBJ2-1	CASTPGGGGVYNEQFF	TGCGCCAGCACTCCCGGAGGCGGGGGGGTCTACAATGAGCAGTTCTTC
.	.	TRBV7-9	TRBJ1-1	CASSPIRGNTEAFF	TGTGCCAGCAGCCCAATTAGGGGGAACACTGAAGCTTTCTTT
.	few	TRBV5-1	TRBJ2-7	CASSLAFPTVLFTYEQYF	TGCGCCAGCAGCTTGGCATTCCCGACAGTCCTGTTTACCTACGAGCAGTACTTC
.	few	TRBV30	TRBJ1-1	CAWSSRGGNTEAFF	TGTGCCTGGAGTAGTAGAGGGGGGAACACTGAAGCTTTCTTT
.	few	TRBV30	TRBJ1-1	CAWGVNTEAFF	TGTGCCTGGGGGGTGAACACTGAAGCTTTCTTT
.	.	TRBV5-3	TRBJ1-1	CARSDLQNGRNTEAFF	TGTGCCAGAAGCGATCTCCAAAATGGACGGAACACTGAAGCTTTCTTT
TRBD1	.	TRBV7-3	TRBJ1-1	CASSSQDRAEAFF	TGTGCCAGCAGCTCTCAGGACAGGGCTGAAGCTTTCTTT